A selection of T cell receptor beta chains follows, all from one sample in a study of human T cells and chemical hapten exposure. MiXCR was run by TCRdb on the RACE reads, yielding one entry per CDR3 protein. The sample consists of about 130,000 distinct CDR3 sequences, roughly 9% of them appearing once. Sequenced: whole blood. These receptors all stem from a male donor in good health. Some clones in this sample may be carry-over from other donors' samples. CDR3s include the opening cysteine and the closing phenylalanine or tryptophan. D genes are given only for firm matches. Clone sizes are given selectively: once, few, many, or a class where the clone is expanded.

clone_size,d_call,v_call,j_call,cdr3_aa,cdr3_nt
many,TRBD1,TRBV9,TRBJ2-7,CASSPPGQGAYEQYF,TGTGCCAGCAGCCCACCGGGACAGGGGGCCTACGAGCAGTACTTC
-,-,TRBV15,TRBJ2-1,CATSSLTGTQRKYNEQFF,TGTGCCACCAGCAGCCTAACAGGGACCCAGCGCAAATACAATGAGCAGTTCTTC
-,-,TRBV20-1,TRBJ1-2,CSARDRGGGTYGYTF,TGCAGTGCTAGAGATCGGGGGGGAGGGACCTATGGCTACACCTTC
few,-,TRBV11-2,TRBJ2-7,CASSLDKQYEQYF,TGTGCCAGCAGCTTAGATAAGCAGTACGAGCAGTACTTC
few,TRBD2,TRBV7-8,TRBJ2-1,CASSLASGGLYNEQFF,TGTGCCAGCAGCTTAGCGTCGGGGGGGCTTTACAATGAGCAGTTCTTC
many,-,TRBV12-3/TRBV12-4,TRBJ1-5,CASRGGQPSYSNQPQHF,TGTGCCAGCAGAGGGGGACAACCTTCTTATAGCAATCAGCCCCAGCATTTT
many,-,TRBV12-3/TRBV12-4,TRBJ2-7,CASSSRDYEQYF,TGTGCCAGCAGTTCCCGGGACTACGAGCAGTACTTC
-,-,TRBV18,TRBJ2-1,CASSPPDRYNEQFF,TGTGCCAGCTCACCACCGGACAGATACAATGAGCAGTTCTTC
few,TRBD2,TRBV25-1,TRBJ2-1,CASDGTSGYGEQFF,TGTGCCAGTGACGGGACTAGCGGGTATGGTGAGCAGTTCTTC
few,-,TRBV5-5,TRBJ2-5,CASSLRGRRQETQYF,TGTGCCAGCAGCTTGCGAGGACGCCGCCAAGAGACCCAGTACTTC
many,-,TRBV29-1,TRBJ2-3,CSVDGDTQYF,TGCAGCGTTGATGGGGATACGCAGTATTTT
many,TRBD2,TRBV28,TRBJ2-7,CASSPTRLAGSSYEQYF,TGTGCCAGCAGTCCTACCCGACTAGCGGGAAGCTCCTACGAGCAGTACTTC
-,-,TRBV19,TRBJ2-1,CASTDPGGPRYNEQFF,TGTGCCAGTACCGATCCAGGGGGGCCCAGGTACAATGAGCAGTTCTTC
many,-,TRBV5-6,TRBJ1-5,CASRVWSGGNQPQHF,TGTGCCAGCAGGGTATGGTCAGGGGGCAATCAGCCCCAGCATTTT
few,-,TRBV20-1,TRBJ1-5,CSAVGTMSQPQHF,TGCAGTGCCGTGGGGACAATGAGTCAGCCCCAGCATTTT
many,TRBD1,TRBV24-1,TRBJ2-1,CATSTIRGHSYNEQFF,TGTGCCACCAGCACTATCAGGGGGCACTCCTACAATGAGCAGTTCTTC
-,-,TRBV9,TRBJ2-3,CASSARGSGADTQYF,TGTGCCAGCAGCGCTAGAGGGTCCGGTGCAGATACGCAGTATTTT
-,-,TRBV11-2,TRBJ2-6,CASSPRQVRGGANVLTF,TGTGCCAGCAGCCCCAGACAGGTTCGAGGCGGGGCCAACGTCCTGACTTTC
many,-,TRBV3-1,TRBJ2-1,CASSQEYLEQFGDNEQFF,TGTGCCAGCAGCCAAGAATATCTCGAACAGTTCGGCGACAATGAGCAGTTCTTC
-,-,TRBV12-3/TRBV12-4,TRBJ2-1,CASSLTRVFDEQFF,TGTGCCAGCAGTTTGACCCGGGTCTTTGATGAGCAGTTCTTC
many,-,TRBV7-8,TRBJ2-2,CARVPNPSHTGELFF,TGTGCCAGAGTTCCAAACCCCTCGCACACCGGGGAGCTGTTTTTT
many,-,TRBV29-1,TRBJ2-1,CSVEDLGGRLFSYNEQFF,TGCAGCGTTGAAGATCTAGGGGGTAGGCTTTTCTCCTACAATGAGCAGTTCTTC
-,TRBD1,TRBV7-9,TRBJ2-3,CASSLDRAGTDTQYF,TGTGCCAGCAGCCTGGACAGGGCCGGCACAGATACGCAGTATTTT
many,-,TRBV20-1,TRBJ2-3,CSASPSWVGGTDTQYF,TGCAGTGCTAGCCCCTCGTGGGTTGGGGGCACAGATACGCAGTATTTT
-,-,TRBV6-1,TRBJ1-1,CASSEPGRGKGEAFF,TGTGCCAGCAGTGAACCGGGCAGGGGAAAGGGTGAAGCTTTCTTT
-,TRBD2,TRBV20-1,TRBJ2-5,CSARSGTSAEAQYF,TGCAGTGCTAGATCCGGGACTAGCGCGGAGGCCCAGTACTTC
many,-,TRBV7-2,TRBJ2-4,CASSSRGTLSSKNIQYF,TGTGCCAGCAGCAGCCGGGGGACTCTATCCTCCAAAAACATTCAGTACTTC
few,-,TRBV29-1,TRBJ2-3,CSITGRPTDTQYF,TGCAGCATCACTGGACGGCCCACAGATACGCAGTATTTT
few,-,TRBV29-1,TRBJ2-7,CSVSGPETGAYF,TGCAGCGTTTCGGGTCCAGAAACCGGGGCGTACTTC
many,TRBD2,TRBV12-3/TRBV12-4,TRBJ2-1,CASSQGLAGSYNEQFF,TGTGCCAGCAGCCAGGGACTAGCGGGCTCCTACAATGAGCAGTTCTTC
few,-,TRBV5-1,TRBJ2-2,CASSLAGQSNTGELFF,TGCGCCAGCAGCTTGGCTGGACAGTCGAACACCGGGGAGCTGTTTTTT
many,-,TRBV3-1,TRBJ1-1,CASSQGGGTEAFF,TGTGCCAGCAGCCAAGGAGGGGGCACTGAAGCTTTCTTT
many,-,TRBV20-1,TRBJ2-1,CSAGGGGRDEQFF,TGCAGTGCTGGGGGAGGGGGCAGGGATGAGCAGTTCTTC
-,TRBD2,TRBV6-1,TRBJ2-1,CASSLAGGRGYNEQFF,TGTGCCAGCAGTCTAGCGGGAGGGAGGGGCTACAATGAGCAGTTCTTC
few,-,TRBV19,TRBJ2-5,CASKERAHGGETQYF,TGTGCCAGTAAGGAGCGGGCCCACGGGGGCGAGACCCAGTACTTC
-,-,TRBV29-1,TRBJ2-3,CSVEDRGRGKDTQYF,TGCAGCGTTGAAGATCGGGGCAGGGGCAAAGATACGCAGTATTTT
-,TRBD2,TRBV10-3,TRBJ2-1,CAISESTSGGTYNEQFF,TGTGCCATCAGTGAGTCGACTAGCGGGGGAACCTACAATGAGCAGTTCTTC
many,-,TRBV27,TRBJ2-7,CASSSFLEGPPYEQYF,TGTGCCAGCAGTTCTTTTCTGGAGGGGCCCCCTTACGAGCAGTACTTC
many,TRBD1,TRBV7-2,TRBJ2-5,CASSLRPGGGRETQYF,TGTGCCAGCAGCTTACGTCCAGGGGGCGGTAGGGAGACCCAGTACTTC
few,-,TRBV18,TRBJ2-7,CASSPKERTYEQYF,TGTGCCAGCTCACCAAAGGAGCGGACCTACGAGCAGTACTTC
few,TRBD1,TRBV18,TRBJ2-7,CASSPGRQGYEQYF,TGTGCCAGCTCACCTGGGAGACAGGGCTACGAGCAGTACTTC
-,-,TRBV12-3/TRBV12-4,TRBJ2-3,CASSPPSGGTSTDTQYF,TGTGCCAGCAGTCCCCCTTCGGGGGGCACTAGCACAGATACGCAGTATTTT